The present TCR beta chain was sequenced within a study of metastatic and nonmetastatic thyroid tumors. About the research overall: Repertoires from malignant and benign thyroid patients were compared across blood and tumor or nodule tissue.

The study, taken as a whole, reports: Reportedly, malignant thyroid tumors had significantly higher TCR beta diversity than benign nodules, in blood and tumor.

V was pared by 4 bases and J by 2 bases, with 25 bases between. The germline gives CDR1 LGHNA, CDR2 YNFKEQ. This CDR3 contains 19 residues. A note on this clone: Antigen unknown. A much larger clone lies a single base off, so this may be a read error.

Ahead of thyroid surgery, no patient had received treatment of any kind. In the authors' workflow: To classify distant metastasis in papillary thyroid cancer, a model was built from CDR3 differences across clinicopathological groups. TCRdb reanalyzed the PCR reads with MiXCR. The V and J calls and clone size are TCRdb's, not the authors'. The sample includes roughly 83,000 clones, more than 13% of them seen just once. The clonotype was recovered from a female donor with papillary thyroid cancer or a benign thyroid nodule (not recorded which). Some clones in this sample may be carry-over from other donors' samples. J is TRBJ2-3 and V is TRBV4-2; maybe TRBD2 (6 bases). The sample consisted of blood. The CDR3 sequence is CASSPRGDSGVPDTDTQYF. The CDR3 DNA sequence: TGTGCCAGCAGCCCCCGAGGAGATAGCGGTGTCCCCGACACAGATACGCAGTATTTT.